This record concerns one T cell receptor beta chain sequence. What this receptor recognizes is not known. There are no base qualities to consult, and no much larger clone falls within one base. This record comes from a study of cytomegalovirus exposure and HLA in healthy donors (TCRdb year 2017). Background on the whole study: An earlier analysis of roughly 500 of the donors reported approximately 300 Gb of sequence data and 117 million unique TCR beta sequences from about 200 million T cells. An early release that covered about 640 HLA-typed donors contained approximately 300 gigabases of sequencing data and tens of millions of unique TCR sequences. Among the approximately 420 genotyped donors, around 81% belonged to the genetic ancestry cluster associated with self-reported Caucasian donors. The study aimed to test whether cataloging public T cell receptors could reveal signatures of past pathogen exposure. Using immunosequencing, the study profiled T cell repertoires from 666 subjects and related those repertoires to cytomegalovirus serostatus. Besides the first cohort of under 700 subjects, a separate validation cohort made up of over a hundred different subjects was used. The study combined high-throughput TCR immunosequencing, statistical association of individual TCRs with disease status, and machine learning to predict cytomegalovirus infection status. To study patterns of TCR occurrence, a later analysis re-analyzed previously published TCR beta repertoires from 500 to 850 donors and added high-resolution HLA genotyping. In the later analysis, no new phenotypic data were used to find candidate immune exposures; instead, reliance was placed on TCR beta sequences and their occurrence across donors. In an earlier analysis of 587 of the donors, high-throughput TCR beta sequencing was used to judge whether each TCR beta V gene segment behaved as functional or pseudogenic. Donor age, sex, ethnicity and CMV serostatus were collected together with the repertoire data. A later genetic analysis took genome-wide SNP genotypes for about 55% of the 666 donors and used that subset as a discovery cohort. All discovery cohort repertoires had been generated on a single sequencing platform. HLA typing covered class I and class II loci at four-digit resolution. Typing coverage varied by locus: about 620-630 donors for A, B, C, DRB1 and DQB1; approximately 500 for DQA1; more than 600 for DPA1; approximately 490 for DPB1. Because of strong linkage in the cohort, 5 or 6 DR-DQ haplotypes were treated as single units for association and clustering. Among some 410 genotyped donors of the cohort, an average of roughly 230,000 unique TCR beta nucleotide sequences was sequenced per donor, of which approximately 18% were non-productive.

The study at large found these results: A later analysis found that most CMV-associated TCR beta chains appeared HLA-restricted, with HLA associations seemingly driven largely by CMV exposure. The classifier was reported to diagnose cytomegalovirus status with high specificity and sensitivity in both the original and validation cohorts. The authors suggested that the approach could potentially be generalized to other disease states and immunological phenotypes. The only immune exposure information available for the cohort was CMV serostatus. A later analysis reported that several top co-occurrence clusters appeared linked to parvovirus B19, influenza, CMV and Epstein-Barr virus. A later analysis associated about 17,000 TCR beta sequences with specific HLA alleles at a false discovery rate of 0.05. Only TCR beta chains were sequenced in this cohort, and the absence of alpha or paired-chain data limited detectable features. In vitro tests confirmed that a few of the cytomegalovirus-associated TCR beta chains recognize cytomegalovirus antigens. A later analysis found that TCR association rates varied across HLA loci, with DRB1 alleles showing the most associated TCRs and HLA-C alleles the fewest. In a later genetic analysis, a missense DCLRE1C variant was associated with V-gene and J-gene trimming of TCR beta chains, and the association was replicated in an independent cohort. When HLA alleles, especially DR and DQ, strongly co-occurred, attributing TCR associations to individual alleles was difficult. The earlier analysis of fewer than 750 of the donors excluded around 17 rarely observed V segments, including chromosome 9 orphons, because counts were too low. A cluster of highly shared sequence variants was judged likely to represent a technical artifact of the sequencing pipeline. In an earlier analysis of around 500 of the donors, most TCR beta V segments appeared in productive rearrangements about 87% or about 30% of the time, broadly matching IMGT annotations. While some public TCRs were present in many individuals, most TCR sequences turned up only very rarely across donors. A total of 164 TCR beta chains were listed by the study as associated with cytomegalovirus. Because some donors lacked HLA typing at each locus, the association tests relied only on the typed subset. Some IMGT-functional V segments, including TRBV6-2 and TRBV6-3, could not be distinguished by the 87-base-pair reads and were therefore excluded. Sequencing depth was assumed to be roughly uniform across donors in the presence/absence analyses, though that assumption may not hold. A further reported finding was that TCR beta sequences accurately predicted the HLA-A and HLA-B alleles for most subjects in the first cohort. A later genetic analysis reported fewer N-insertions in productive TCRs among donors in an Asian-associated ancestry cluster than the roughly 720-donor mean. In a later analysis, HLA-associated TCR beta chains were found to be more clonally expanded and to have lower generation probabilities than equally common non-associated chains. Correlated functional status among segregating V segments might be attributable to linkage disequilibrium, but an unknown experimental factor could not be ruled out.

The cohort was made up of approximately 700 healthy bone marrow donors. Cohort members were all nominally healthy when sampled, although unrecorded immune exposures were likely present. The donor was CMV seropositive and was included in the group of approximately 300 seropositive cohort members. Every donor gave a peripheral blood sample, and the peripheral blood mononuclear cells from that sample were used for TCR beta sequencing. The Qiagen DNeasy Blood Extraction Kit was used to extract genomic DNA from the blood cell samples. From cysteine to phenylalanine, the CDR3 is 15 amino acids long. The read is trimmed to its CDR3 DNA, 45 bases read in frame from base 1. For CDR1 and CDR2, the germline V gene lists SGDLS and YYNGEE. V ends up 4 bases short and J 4 bases short, with an unmatched junction base count of 10. The protocol used for the library was the immunoSEQ multiplex PCR assay. The multiplex PCR relied on a mix of 60 forward primers for TCR Vbeta segments and 13 reverse primers for TCR Jbeta segments. Amplification of the CDR3 region of rearranged TCR beta genes was performed with a multiplex PCR assay on genomic DNA. Amplified TCR beta libraries were sequenced as 87-base-pair reads on the Illumina HiSeq System. From the authors' description of their analysis: A later analysis tallied about 77 million unique TCR beta chains across the 700 or so repertoires, and about 12 million of those chains were shared by two or more donors. A nearest-neighbor algorithm error-corrected the raw reads and collapsed the reads into unique sequences, merging closely related sequences to remove PCR and sequencing errors. V, D and J gene segments were assigned by aligning CDR3 sequences to IMGT reference sequences. Each retained sequence needed at least a six-nucleotide match to both a V gene segment and a J gene segment. A rearrangement was called productive if the CDR3 had no stop codons and remained in frame with V and J, and every other rearrangement was called non-productive. CDR3 was defined by IMGT convention, running from the second conserved V-encoded cysteine to the conserved J-encoded phenylalanine. Sequences without an unambiguous match to a single V gene segment were excluded from the earlier analysis of 450 to 650 of the donors. In an earlier analysis of a few hundred of the donors, a V segment was called functional when productive rearrangements were above 56.7%, and segregating when the standard deviation between donors exceeded 5%. A statistical classification framework was developed to diagnose cytomegalovirus status using the catalog of TCR beta chain sequences. In a later analysis, V and J genes were assigned by comparing TCR nucleotide sequences against IMGT/GENE-DB human TR gene sequences. In a later analysis, CDR3 sequences and most-parsimonious VDJ recombination scenarios were assigned using the TCRdist pipeline. A later analysis defined each TCR beta chain by its CDR3 amino acid sequence plus V-gene family, and excluded reads lacking a unique V-gene family. In a later analysis, several hundred highly shared, low-generation-probability nucleotide sequences were removed to address suspected cross-contamination and a sequencing artifact. In a later analysis, a clonal expansion index was calculated for each public chain from normalized within-repertoire ranks of inferred template counts. In a later analysis, generation probabilities were computed with a VDJ recombination model fitted to out-of-frame rearrangements, and the resulting probabilities were checked against IGoR. Hypergeometric tests were used in a later analysis to score TCR-TCR, TCR-HLA and TCR-CMV co-occurrence, with a repertoire-size bias correction applied to the TCR pairs. To estimate false discovery rates, a later analysis permuted the HLA or CMV assignments 20 times. A later analysis grouped co-occurring TCRs with DBSCAN, adding TCRdist sequence similarity when clustering within HLA-allele-positive subsets. For co-occurrence clustering, repertoires with fewer than 30,000 or more than 120,000 public chains were excluded, along with four to six repertoires with anomalous nucleotide sharing. Entries here come from immuneACCESS through TCRdb and include only in-frame sequences with V and J called. Some clones fail to appear in such tables; in the studies checked, an unresolved V gene covers under half of the shortfall, and the cause of the remainder is unknown. Clone size and V and J calls were adopted from that table, with D and trimming inferred from the DNA. This sample gives 100,000 or so clones in total; around 74% of them show up just once. The top ten clonotypes cover less than 15% of the sample.

The rearranged segments are TRBV9 and TRBJ1-1; 7 nucleotides in the junction match TRBD1. The TCR sequence derives from a male donor in good health and CMV-seropositive. Sequenced sample: PBMCs. The DNA reads as follows: TGTGCCAGCAGCCAAAGAGGACAGGAGGGCACTGAAGCTTTCTTT. Its protein is CASSQRGQEGTEAFF.